What follows are 26 T cell receptor beta chains derived from one specimen sequenced in a study of blood T cell repertoires in COVID-19. Sequencing was performed with immunoSEQ multiplex PCR; in TCRdb, only in-frame clones are kept and a portion is missing. The sample lists around 270,000 clones, around 87% seen once, with roughly 5% in the top ten. The sequenced sample was peripheral blood. These receptors originate from a woman aged 55-69 years with COVID-19, enrolled during active disease.

This chain uses TRBV30 with TRBJ1-4, with a possible D match to TRBD1 (6 bases). CDR3 size: 14 residues. V was pared by 2 bases and J by 6 bases, with 13 bases between. CDR1 and CDR2 (germline): GTSNPN, SVGIG (reference sequence). This CDR3 is CAWSFQGLYEKLFF. The CDR3 DNA follows: TGTGCCTGGAGTTTCCAGGGGCTATATGAAAAACTGTTTTTT.

This clone was seen a single time. The V call is TRBV5-5, the J call TRBJ1-5, with 8 bases matching TRBD1. The V and J ends lost 4 bases and 4 bases, in that order; junction bases with no gene match: 7. The CDR3 loop spans 15 amino acids. The germline V gene has CDR1 SGHKS and CDR2 YYEKEE (reference sequence). CDR3: CASSVTGGGNQPQHF. Here the CDR3 DNA reads TGTGCCAGCAGCGTAACAGGGGGAGGAAATCAGCCCCAGCATTTT. Full variable domain (remainder filled in from reference TRBV5-5 and TRBJ1-5): DAGVTQSPTHLIKTRGQQVTLRCSPISGHKSVSWYQQVLGQGPQFIFQYYEKEERGRGNFPDRFSARQFPNYSSELNVNALLLGDSALYLCASSVTGGGNQPQHFGDGTRLSIL.

This clone was seen just once. V gene TRBV19 combines with J gene TRBJ1-2; TRBD1 aligns across 8 bases. V shed 3 bases and J 4 bases; nucleotides not matched to a gene: 7. Germline V lookup: CDR1 LNHDA, CDR2 SQIVND (reference sequence). CDR3 length equals 15 residues. The CDR3 spells CASSINLGTGYGYTF. Written as DNA, the CDR3 is TGTGCCAGTAGTATCAACTTAGGGACAGGCTATGGCTACACCTTC.

The rearrangement links TRBV4-1 to TRBJ2-2, with 9 bases that match TRBD2. Germline lookup yields CDR1 MGHRA and CDR2 YSYEKL. CDR3 length equals 20 residues. Trimming at V came to 4 bases and at J to 6 bases, leaving 21 bases not matched to a gene. The chain's CDR3 is CASSPPGTSSILGVAGELFF. As DNA, the CDR3 is TGCGCCAGCAGCCCCCCCGGGACTAGCTCCATATTGGGAGTCGCCGGGGAGCTGTTTTTT.

The J gene is TRBJ2-1, the V gene TRBV19, with a weak D call TRBD1 (5 bases). CDR3 length: 14 residues. Germline CDR1 reads LNHDA; CDR2 reads SQIVND (reference sequence). V was pared by 9 bases and J by 0 bases, with 12 bases between. The CDR3 sequence: CASRRQHSYNEQFF. Written as DNA, the CDR3 is TGTGCCAGCCGACGACAGCACTCCTACAATGAGCAGTTCTTC.

This chain uses TRBV28 with TRBJ1-5; D is uncertain. Between the trimmed V and J ends, which lost 8 bases and 4 bases, there was a span of 12 bases. This CDR3 is 13 amino acids long. CDR1 MDHEN and CDR2 SYDVKM come from the germline V gene. CDR3 DNA: TGTGCCAGCGAGGTCACGGGGAATCAGCCCCAGCATTTT. It translates to CASEVTGNQPQHF.

The J gene is TRBJ2-6, the V gene TRBV19; 8 positions agree with TRBD1. Germline CDR1 is LNHDA and CDR2 is SQIVND (reference sequence). CDR3 length: 15 residues. V was pared by 3 bases and J by 4 bases, with 2 bases of the junction left unmatched. This chain's CDR3 is CASSIRGPGANVLTF. For the CDR3, the DNA is TGTGCCAGTAGTATCAGGGGGCCCGGGGCCAACGTCCTGACTTTC.

This chain links TRBV5-1 with TRBJ2-3; tentatively, D is TRBD1 (5 bases). The V end lost 0 bases, the J end lost 4 bases, and 12 bases lay between the germline ends. Germline CDR1 SGHRS, CDR2 YFSETQ. CDR3 length equals 15 residues. The CDR3 nucleotides are TGCGCCAGCAGCTTGGACAGGAACCCCCCAGATACGCAGTATTTT. Its translation: CASSLDRNPPDTQYF.

This clone was found a few times. The chain couples TRBV6-2 or TRBV6-3 to TRBJ2-6, with 10 bases fitting TRBD1. Germline CDR1 is MNHEY and CDR2 is SVGEGT. The CDR3 has 15 amino acids. The J segment lost 3 bases and the V segment lost 4 bases, leaving 0 bases of the junction unmatched. The CDR3 region is CASSWTGGGANVLTF. CDR3 coding DNA: TGTGCCAGCAGTTGGACAGGGGGTGGGGCCAACGTCCTGACTTTC.

V usage is TRBV9 and J usage is TRBJ1-1, with 9 bases aligning to TRBD1. CDR1 is SGDLS and CDR2 is YYNGEE in the germline V gene. Unmatched junction bases numbered 11, after V lost 2 bases and J lost 3 bases. This CDR3 region has 17 residues. The DNA of the CDR3 is TGTGCCAGCAGCGTCATCCCGGGGGACAGGGCCGACACTGAAGCTTTCTTT. Its translation: CASSVIPGDRADTEAFF.

The J gene is TRBJ1-2, the V gene TRBV19, with D perhaps TRBD1 (5 bases). Germline V gene sequence: CDR1 LNHDA, CDR2 SQIVND (reference sequence). With 7 bases removed from V and 8 bases from J, the gap between germline ends came to 17 bases. This CDR3 is 13 amino acids long. The CDR3, as DNA: TGTGCCAGTAAGGCACGAGGCGGGGACGGCTACACCTTC. The encoded protein is CASKARGGDGYTF. The whole variable domain, remainder taken from reference TRBV19 and TRBJ1-2, is DGGITQSPKYLFRKEGQNVTLSCEQNLNHDAMYWYRQDPGQGLRLIYYSQIVNDFQKGDIAEGYSVSREKKESFPLTVTSAQKNPTAFYLCASKARGGDGYTFGSGTRLTVV.

This chain links TRBV7-7 with TRBJ2-5, with 10 positions matching TRBD2. Germline lookup yields CDR1 SSHAT and CDR2 FNYEAQ (reference sequence). This CDR3 has 16 amino acids. Trimming at V came to 1 base and at J to 5 bases, leaving 7 bases not matched to a gene. The DNA of the CDR3 is TGTGCCAGCAGCTTAGGAGCGGGAGGGCCGGGGGAGACCCAGTACTTC. Its protein product is CASSLGAGGPGETQYF.

CDR3 bases: TGTGCCTTGCGGGTCTATACGCAGTATTTT. Its protein is CALRVYTQYF. The rearrangement uses TRBV30 and TRBJ2-3; D perhaps matches TRBD2 (5 bases). The CDR3 is 10 amino acids. Trimming stripped 7 bases from V and 7 bases from J, with 9 bases between. Germline assignment: CDR1 GTSNPN and CDR2 SVGIG (reference sequence).

The genes are TRBV6-2 or TRBV6-3 and TRBJ2-7; D perhaps matches TRBD2 (6 bases). With 4 bases removed from V and 5 bases from J, the gap between germline ends came to 18 bases. The CDR3 is 15 amino acids. CDR1 MNHEY and CDR2 SVGEGT come from the germline V gene. The CDR3 loop reads CASSFSPGRIHEQYF. CDR3 nucleotide sequence: TGTGCCAGCAGTTTCTCCCCGGGGAGGATCCACGAGCAGTACTTC.

The chain carries TRBV7-2 and TRBJ2-3; tentative D call: TRBD1 (6 bases). V lost 5 bases, J lost 1 base, and 13 bases lay in between. Looked up from germline, CDR1 is SGHTA and CDR2 is FQGNSA. The CDR3 consists of 15 residues. CDR3 DNA sequence: TGTGCCAGCAGCAACTACAGGGACCGCACAGATACGCAGTATTTT. Protein product: CASSNYRDRTDTQYF.

The chain uses TRBV2 and TRBJ2-7; tentative D call: TRBD1 (5 bases). The CDR3 has 12 residues. With 6 bases removed from V and 0 bases from J, the gap between germline ends came to 6 bases. The germline V gene encodes CDR1 SNHLY and CDR2 FYNNEI. The CDR3 protein is CASRTVSYEQYF. CDR3 DNA: TGTGCCAGCAGGACAGTCTCCTACGAGCAGTACTTC.

The chain uses TRBV6-5 and TRBJ1-5; 12 bases match TRBD1. The junction had 7 bases not matched to a gene; V was cut back by 7 bases and J by 9 bases. Germline V gene lookup returns CDR1 MNHEY and CDR2 SVGAGI. The CDR3 runs 14 residues. DNA for the CDR3: TGTGCCAGCACCAGGGGACAGGGGGCAGCGCCCCAGCATTTT. Protein: CASTRGQGAAPQHF.

V and J are TRBV5-1 and TRBJ1-1, with D uncertain. Germline lookup yields CDR1 SGHRS and CDR2 YFSETQ. The V and J ends lost 0 bases and 1 base respectively, with 13 bases between them. This CDR3 is built from 16 residues. The CDR3 bases are TGCGCCAGCAGCTTGGACCATAGAGGGCAGAACACTGAAGCTTTCTTT. This codes for CASSLDHRGQNTEAFF.

The gene calls are TRBV7-9 and TRBJ2-1; TRBD1 matches 7 bases. The CDR3 runs to 17 residues. CDR1 is SEHNR, CDR2 FQNEAQ, per germline (reference sequence). The junction had 16 bases not matched to a gene; V was cut back by 1 base and J by 10 bases. The chain's CDR3 is CASSLGIGTVLVLEQFF. In DNA form, the CDR3 reads TGTGCCAGCAGCTTAGGTATTGGGACAGTCTTGGTGCTGGAGCAGTTCTTC.

This clone was seen a single time. This chain uses TRBV28 with TRBJ1-2; TRBD1 might be the D (6 bases). The CDR3 length is 15 residues. Per germline, CDR1 MDHEN and CDR2 SYDVKM. V lost 1 base, J lost 2 bases, and 11 bases lay in between. The CDR3 sequence is CASSLLAGENYGYTF. CDR3 sequence (DNA): TGTGCCAGCAGTTTATTAGCAGGGGAAAACTATGGCTACACCTTC.

The chain links TRBV11-2 to TRBJ2-7, with TRBD2 identical over 8 bases. The CDR3 totals 16 residues. The V and J ends lost 5 bases and 2 bases, in that order; junction bases with no gene match: 11. CDR1 and CDR2 from the germline V gene are SGHAT and FQNNGV. CDR3 amino acids: CASSTGGAGVTYEQYF. The CDR3 region has the DNA TGTGCCAGCAGCACCGGGGGGGCGGGAGTAACCTACGAGCAGTACTTC.

The chain is built from TRBV18 and TRBJ2-7, with 7 bases aligning to TRBD1. With 3 bases clipped from V and 6 bases from J, the junction kept 5 bases outside the gene matches. The CDR3 consists of 13 residues. Per the germline V gene, CDR1 is KGHSH and CDR2 is LQKENI. CDR3 amino acids: CASSPTGTGEQYF. The CDR3 DNA reads TGTGCCAGCTCACCGACAGGGACGGGCGAGCAGTACTTC.

The V call is TRBV5-1, the J call TRBJ2-5, with a weak D call TRBD2 (6 bases). The CDR3 runs 15 residues. V dropped 0 bases and J dropped 5 bases, with 14 bases sitting between them. The germline gives CDR1 SGHRS, CDR2 YFSETQ. Written as DNA, the CDR3 is TGCGCCAGCAGCTTGGCCCAGCGGAGGGAGGAGACCCAGTACTTC. The encoded protein is CASSLAQRREETQYF.

This clone showed up just a few times. The chain combines TRBV29-1 with TRBJ2-3; 7 positions match TRBD1. The V gene end was trimmed by 4 bases and the J gene end by 6 bases; junction bases not matched to a gene: 10. The CDR3 consists of 14 residues. The V gene's germline CDR1 is SQVTM and CDR2 ANQGSEA. The CDR3 reads CSVGVTGKGDTQYF. The CDR3 DNA follows: TGCAGCGTTGGAGTGACAGGGAAGGGGGATACGCAGTATTTT.

This sequence joins TRBV27 and TRBJ2-7; no clear D. Trimming cost V 7 bases and J 3 bases, with 10 bases left between them. The CDR3 runs to 12 residues. The germline V gene encodes CDR1 MNHEY and CDR2 SMNVEV (reference sequence). CDR3 sequence: CASISPGYEQYF. The CDR3 DNA sequence: TGTGCCAGCATCTCCCCGGGCTACGAGCAGTACTTC.

This chain connects TRBV6-5 to TRBJ2-7, with a weak D call TRBD2 (6 bases). Trimming took off 8 bases at V and 4 bases at J, with 9 bases between the two ends. The germline CDR1 and CDR2 sequences are MNHEY and SVGAGI. The CDR3 consists of 11 residues. CDR3 amino acids: CASEAGYEQYF. The CDR3 DNA sequence: TGTGCCAGCGAGGCGGGATACGAGCAGTACTTC.